This TCR beta chain came from a study of shared clonotypes between healthy human individuals. The CDR3 spans 16 residues. Germline lookup yields CDR1 SGHTA and CDR2 FQGNSA. V lost 2 bases, J lost 0 bases, and 10 bases lay in between. The split of CD4+ cells yielded CD45RA+ naive and CD45RA-negative memory subsets. Whole-study findings and limits: The generation probabilities recorded for non-shared clonotypes fell below those of clonotypes shared by all four donors.

On this clone: Its antigen remains unidentified.

The table came from immunoSEQ multiplex PCR; TCRdb's copy has only in-frame clones and leaves some out. Here the sample spans more than 2 million clones, about 94% being singletons. This receptor was taken from a man younger than 30 in good health. The source material was naive CD4+ T cells sorted from blood. The subset here: CD45RA+ positively selected. The chain has TRBV7-2 and TRBJ2-2; possibly TRBD1 for D (6 bases). CDR3 amino acids: CASSLSGTTNTGELFF. The DNA for the CDR3 is TGTGCCAGCAGCTTAAGTGGGACAACGAACACCGGGGAGCTGTTTTTT.